This TCR beta chain was observed in a study of T cells in Graves' hyperthyroidism and ophthalmopathy. Researchers amplified the TCR beta CDR3 regions from RNA transcripts. The TCR CDR3 first-round RT-PCR relied on the HTBI primer set. One entry per CDR3 protein, called by TCRdb with MiXCR from the multiplex PCR reads. This table has 700,000 to 850,000 distinct CDR3 sequences, roughly a third appearing once. This clonotype has just one count. Uncontrolled infection, other autoimmune disease, pregnancy and lactation each barred patients from inclusion. Diagnoses rested on clinical symptoms, serum thyroxine and TRAb, thyroid ultrasound and orbital computed tomography. This sample holds PBMCs from 9.5 to 10 ml fresh peripheral blood. Germline V CDR1 and CDR2: SQVTM, ANQGSEA. This CDR3 has 12 amino acids.

V and J are TRBV29-1 and TRBJ2-7; TRBD1 matches 7 bases. The sequence derives from a woman between 40 and 55 years old with Graves' hyperthyroidism. Input material: blood. CDR3 in amino acids: CRQQGSSYEQYF. The CDR3 DNA reads TGCAGACAACAGGGGAGCTCCTACGAGCAGTACTTC.